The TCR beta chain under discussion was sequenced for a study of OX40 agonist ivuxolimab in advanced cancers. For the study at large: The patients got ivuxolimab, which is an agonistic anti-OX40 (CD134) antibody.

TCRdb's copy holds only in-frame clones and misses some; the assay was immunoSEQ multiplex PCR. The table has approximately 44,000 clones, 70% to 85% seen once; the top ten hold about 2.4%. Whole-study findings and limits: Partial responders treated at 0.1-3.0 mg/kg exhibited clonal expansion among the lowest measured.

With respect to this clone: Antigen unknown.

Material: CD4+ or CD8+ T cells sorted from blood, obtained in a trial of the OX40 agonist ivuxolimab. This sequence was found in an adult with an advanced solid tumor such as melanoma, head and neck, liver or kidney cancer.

The CDR3 sequence: CASSLTSGSYEQYF. The DNA of the CDR3 is TGTGCCAGCAGCCTAACTAGCGGCTCCTACGAGCAGTACTTC. This chain links TRBV9 with TRBJ2-7, with TRBD2 matching over 8 bases. The V segment lost 4 bases and the J segment 0 bases; nucleotides outside the gene matches: 3. This CDR3 has 14 residues. Germline V lookup: CDR1 SGDLS, CDR2 YYNGEE.